Presented here are 17 T cell receptor beta chains from one specimen sequenced in a study of blood T cell repertoires in COVID-19. Produced via immunoSEQ multiplex PCR; TCRdb's table is partial and in-frame only. The table shows approximately 340,000 clones, with over 70% occurring only once. Sequences were obtained from peripheral blood. These TCRs come from a man aged 30 to 39 with active or convalescent COVID-19.

V usage is TRBV28 and J usage is TRBJ2-7; TRBD1 is a possible D gene (6 bases). Germline CDR1 MDHEN, CDR2 SYDVKM. Trimming cost V 6 bases and J 0 bases, with 12 bases left between them. The CDR3 extends over 14 amino acids. CDR3 nucleotide sequence: TGTGCCAGCAGATTTTCAGGGGTCTCCTACGAGCAGTACTTC. Protein sequence: CASRFSGVSYEQYF.

The chain recombines TRBV4-3 with TRBJ2-2; TRBD2 aligns across 10 bases. V trimming: 1 base; J trimming: 3 bases; junction bases outside the gene matches: 5. From germline, CDR1 is LGHNA and CDR2 YSLEER. CDR3 length: 17 amino acids. The CDR3 is CASSQGPSGSHTGELFF. In DNA form, the CDR3 reads TGCGCCAGCAGCCAAGGACCTAGCGGGAGTCACACCGGGGAGCTGTTTTTT.

The chain uses TRBV3-1 (or the pseudogene TRBV3-2) and TRBJ1-1; D is unresolved. CDR1 and CDR2 (germline): LGHDT, YNNKEL (reference sequence). The V end was cut by 1 base, the J end by 5 bases, with 5 bases between. The CDR3 sequence is 12 residues long. CDR3 sequence reads: CASSQVRTEAFF. The CDR3 DNA reads as TGTGCCAGCAGCCAAGTCAGGACTGAAGCTTTCTTT.

The genes are TRBV7-2 and TRBJ1-2; TRBD1 is a possible D gene (6 bases). Germline CDR1 is SGHTA and CDR2 is FQGNSA. This CDR3 contains 14 residues. Trimming removed 0 bases from V and 8 bases from J, with 13 bases in between. Here the CDR3 reads CASSLARGRGGYTF. In DNA form, the CDR3 reads TGTGCCAGCAGCTTAGCGCGGGGGCGGGGAGGCTACACCTTC.

The rearrangement uses TRBV11-2 and TRBJ2-7, with 7 bases identical to TRBD2. The germline gives CDR1 SGHAT, CDR2 FQNNGV. The CDR3 has 15 amino acids. V lost 9 bases to trimming and J lost 5 bases; unmatched junction nucleotides: 16. The CDR3 here is CASRWTWRESHEQYF. CDR3 bases: TGTGCCAGTCGATGGACCTGGCGGGAGTCCCACGAGCAGTACTTC.

Here the CDR3 reads CASSRSLSIGYTF. For the CDR3, the DNA is TGCGCCAGCAGTAGATCCCTTTCTATAGGCTACACCTTC. The chain couples TRBV4-1 to TRBJ1-2; D is uncertain. The V end lost 6 bases, the J end lost 8 bases, and 16 bases lay between the germline ends. The germline V gene has CDR1 MGHRA and CDR2 YSYEKL. The CDR3 totals 13 residues.

The chain carries TRBV5-4 and TRBJ2-3; tentative D call: TRBD2 (6 bases). The V gene lost 4 bases and the J gene lost 1 base, with 16 bases spanning the gap. CDR1 SGHNT and CDR2 YYREEE come from the germline V gene (reference sequence). The CDR3 contains 16 residues. For the CDR3, the DNA is TGTGCCAGCAGCCCAGCCCTAGCGTACGGCACAGATACGCAGTATTTT. This gives the protein CASSPALAYGTDTQYF. The entire variable domain, with the rest obtained from reference TRBV5-4 and TRBJ2-3, is as follows: ETGVTQSPTHLIKTRGQQVTLRCSSQSGHNTVSWYQQALGQGPQFIFQYYREEENGRGNFPPRFSGLQFPNYSSELNVNALELDDSALYLCASSPALAYGTDTQYFGPGTRLTVL.

The CDR3: CASSQRLGSGGASTDTQYF. The DNA for the CDR3 is TGTGCCAGCAGTCAACGACTCGGTAGCGGGGGGGCTAGCACAGATACGCAGTATTTT. The rearrangement uses TRBV6-2 or TRBV6-3 and TRBJ2-3; TRBD2 aligns across 11 bases. The CDR3 is made up of 19 amino acids. Germline loops: CDR1 MNHEY, CDR2 SVGEGT. V dropped 5 bases and J dropped 0; count of bases not matched to a gene: 13.

V gene TRBV5-1 combines with J gene TRBJ2-5; 9 nucleotides agree with TRBD1. V was pared by 3 bases and J by 1 base, with 7 bases of the junction left unmatched. The CDR3 extends over 16 amino acids. Germline V gene data show CDR1 as SGHRS and CDR2 as YFSETQ. The CDR3 region is CASSWWTGAIQETQYF. The CDR3 DNA follows: TGCGCCAGCAGCTGGTGGACAGGGGCCATCCAAGAGACCCAGTACTTC.

V gene TRBV20-1 combines with J gene TRBJ2-1, with D unresolved. The CDR3 consists of 11 residues. V lost 7 bases and J lost 7, with 11 bases in between. Per germline, CDR1 DFQATT and CDR2 SNEGSKA (reference sequence). This CDR3 is CSELARNEQFF. For the CDR3, the DNA is TGCAGTGAGCTGGCGCGGAATGAGCAGTTCTTC.

This clone has a single count. The rearrangement links TRBV5-4 to TRBJ2-3, with D hard to call. Germline V CDR1 and CDR2: SGHNT, YYREEE (reference sequence). V lost 0 bases and J lost 0, with 11 bases in between. The CDR3 length is 16 residues. The chain's CDR3 is CASSLGEPLSTDTQYF. DNA for the CDR3: TGTGCCAGCAGCTTGGGTGAGCCTTTAAGCACAGATACGCAGTATTTT. The full variable domain, rest sourced from reference TRBV5-4 and TRBJ2-3, is ETGVTQSPTHLIKTRGQQVTLRCSSQSGHNTVSWYQQALGQGPQFIFQYYREEENGRGNFPPRFSGLQFPNYSSELNVNALELDDSALYLCASSLGEPLSTDTQYFGPGTRLTVL.

The chain combines TRBV28 with TRBJ1-3, with 10 nucleotides matching TRBD1. Losses at the gene ends were 3 bases for V and 2 bases for J; bases not matched to a gene: 1. Germline CDR1 reads MDHEN; CDR2 reads SYDVKM. The CDR3 consists of 15 residues. The chain's CDR3 is CASSFGQGAGNTIYF. The CDR3 DNA sequence: TGTGCCAGCAGTTTCGGACAGGGGGCTGGAAACACCATATATTTT.

This clone occurred a few times. This chain joins TRBV6-1 and TRBJ2-7; 7 bases are a match to TRBD2. Germline V lookup: CDR1 MNHNS, CDR2 SASEGT. The V gene end was trimmed by 2 bases and the J gene end by 2 bases; junction bases not matched to a gene: 3. This CDR3 is 14 amino acids long. This CDR3 is CASSEKGGTYEQYF. The CDR3 DNA follows: TGTGCCAGCAGTGAAAAGGGAGGGACCTACGAGCAGTACTTC.

The chain links TRBV27 to TRBJ2-7; weak D call: TRBD2 (6 bases). The CDR3 runs to 11 residues. V lost 6 bases to trimming and J lost 4 bases, with 7 bases between them. Germline V gene lookup returns CDR1 MNHEY and CDR2 SMNVEV (reference sequence). The CDR3 nucleotides read TGTGCCAGCAGGCGGGAATACGAGCAGTACTTC. Its protein is CASRREYEQYF.

Comment on this clone: The same CDR3 is also encoded by other DNA sequences in this sample. The genes are TRBV7-2 and TRBJ1-5, with D perhaps matching TRBD1 (5 bases). Deletions cut 1 base from V and 7 bases from J, with 8 bases between. CDR3 length: 13 amino acids. The germline V gene encodes CDR1 SGHTA and CDR2 FQGNSA. The CDR3 reads CASSLGGVQPQHF. The CDR3 DNA sequence: TGTGCCAGCAGCTTAGGGGGGGTCCAGCCCCAGCATTTT.

The chain employs TRBV7-2 and TRBJ1-2; 8 nucleotides line up with TRBD1. The germline V gene has CDR1 SGHTA and CDR2 FQGNSA. V shed 8 bases and J 4 bases; nucleotides not matched to a gene: 9. The CDR3 is 14 amino acids. CDR3 region: CASSKDRVGYGYTF. The DNA for the CDR3 is TGTGCCAGCTCCAAGGACAGGGTGGGCTATGGCTACACCTTC.

This clone was recorded a few times. The chain employs TRBV10-3 and TRBJ1-1; TRBD1 aligns across 9 bases. The germline V gene has CDR1 ENHRY and CDR2 SYGVKD. Germline trimming cut 3 bases from V and 2 bases from J; bases unmatched to any gene: 13. CDR3 size: 18 residues. CDR3 sequence (DNA): TGTGCCATCAGTGACCCAACTACGTGGACAGGGGATAACACTGAAGCTTTCTTT. It is translated as CAISDPTTWTGDNTEAFF.